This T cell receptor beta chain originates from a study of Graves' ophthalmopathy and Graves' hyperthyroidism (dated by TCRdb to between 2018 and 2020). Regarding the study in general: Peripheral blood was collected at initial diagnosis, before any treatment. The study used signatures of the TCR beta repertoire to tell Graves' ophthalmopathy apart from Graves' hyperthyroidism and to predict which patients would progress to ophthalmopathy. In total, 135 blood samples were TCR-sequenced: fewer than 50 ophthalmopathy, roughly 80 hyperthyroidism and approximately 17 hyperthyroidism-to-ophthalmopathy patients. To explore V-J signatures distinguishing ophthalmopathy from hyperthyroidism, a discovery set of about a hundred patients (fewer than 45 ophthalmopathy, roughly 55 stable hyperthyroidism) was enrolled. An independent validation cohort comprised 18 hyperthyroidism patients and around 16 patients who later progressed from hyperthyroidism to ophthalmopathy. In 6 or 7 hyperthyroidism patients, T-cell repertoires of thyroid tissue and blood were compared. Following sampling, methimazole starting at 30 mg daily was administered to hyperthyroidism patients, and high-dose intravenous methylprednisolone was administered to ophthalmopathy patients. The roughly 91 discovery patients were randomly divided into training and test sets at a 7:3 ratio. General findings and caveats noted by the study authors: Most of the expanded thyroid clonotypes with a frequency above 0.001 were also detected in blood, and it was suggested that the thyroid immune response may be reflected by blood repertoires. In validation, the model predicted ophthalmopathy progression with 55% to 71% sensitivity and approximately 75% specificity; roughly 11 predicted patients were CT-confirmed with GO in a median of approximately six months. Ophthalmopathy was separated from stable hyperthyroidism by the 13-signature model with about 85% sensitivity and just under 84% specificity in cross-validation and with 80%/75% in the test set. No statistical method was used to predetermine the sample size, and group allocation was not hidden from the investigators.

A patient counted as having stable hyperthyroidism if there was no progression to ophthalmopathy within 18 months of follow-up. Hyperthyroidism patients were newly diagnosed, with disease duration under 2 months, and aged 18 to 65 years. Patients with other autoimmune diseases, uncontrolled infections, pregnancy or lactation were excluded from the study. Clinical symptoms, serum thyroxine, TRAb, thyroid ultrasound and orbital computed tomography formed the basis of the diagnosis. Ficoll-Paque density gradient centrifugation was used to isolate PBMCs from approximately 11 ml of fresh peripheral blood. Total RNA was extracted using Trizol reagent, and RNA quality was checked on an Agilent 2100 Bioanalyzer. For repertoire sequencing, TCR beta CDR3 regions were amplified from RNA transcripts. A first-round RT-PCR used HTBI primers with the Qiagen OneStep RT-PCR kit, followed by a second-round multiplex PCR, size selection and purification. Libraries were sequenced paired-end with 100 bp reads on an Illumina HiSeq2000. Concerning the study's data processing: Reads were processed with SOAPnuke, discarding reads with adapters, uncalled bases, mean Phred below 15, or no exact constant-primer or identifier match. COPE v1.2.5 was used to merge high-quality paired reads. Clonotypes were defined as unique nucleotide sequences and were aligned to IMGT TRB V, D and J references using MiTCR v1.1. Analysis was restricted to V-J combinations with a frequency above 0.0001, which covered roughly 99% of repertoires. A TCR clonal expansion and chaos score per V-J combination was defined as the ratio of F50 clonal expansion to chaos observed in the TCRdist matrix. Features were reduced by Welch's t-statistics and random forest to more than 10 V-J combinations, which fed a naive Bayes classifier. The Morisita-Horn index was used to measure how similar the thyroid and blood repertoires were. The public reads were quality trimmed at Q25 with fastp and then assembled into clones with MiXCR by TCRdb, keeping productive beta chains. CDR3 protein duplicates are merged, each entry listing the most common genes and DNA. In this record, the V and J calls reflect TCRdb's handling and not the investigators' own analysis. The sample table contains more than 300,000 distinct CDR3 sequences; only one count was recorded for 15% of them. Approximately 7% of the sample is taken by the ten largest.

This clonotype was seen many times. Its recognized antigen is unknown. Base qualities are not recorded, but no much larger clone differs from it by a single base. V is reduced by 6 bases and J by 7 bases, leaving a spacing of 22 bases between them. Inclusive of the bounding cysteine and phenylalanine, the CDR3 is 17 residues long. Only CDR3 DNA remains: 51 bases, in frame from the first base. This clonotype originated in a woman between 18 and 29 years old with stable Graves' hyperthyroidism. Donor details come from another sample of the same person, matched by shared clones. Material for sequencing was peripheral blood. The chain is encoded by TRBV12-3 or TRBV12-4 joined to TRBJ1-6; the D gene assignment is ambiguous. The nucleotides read TGTGCCAGCAGCCAATATCTCGTTCCCGCCCCAAATTCACCCCTCCACTTT. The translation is CASSQYLVPAPNSPLHF.